The next 9 T cell receptor beta chains were all read from a single sample in a study of Ad26.COV2.S vaccination and SARS-CoV-2 variants. The treatment denotes: about 20 received Ad26.COV2.S at low or high dose, single or two shots; a few received placebo; per-sample allocation not given. Day 63 after the first injection of vaccine or placebo was the sampling time. Generated by immunoSEQ multiplex PCR, the TCRdb table keeps only in-frame clones and is missing some. The table records 510,000 or so clones, approximately 90% of them present only once. Sequencing used peripheral blood, obtained in a trial of Ad26.COV2.S vaccine versus placebo. These receptors were obtained from a person aged 18-60 years who received the Ad26.COV2.S COVID-19 vaccine or a placebo.

The chain combines TRBV11-2 with TRBJ2-3, with 7 bases lining up with TRBD2. CDR3 size: 15 residues. Germline V lookup: CDR1 SGHAT, CDR2 FQNNGV. Unmatched junction bases numbered 3, after V lost 0 bases and J lost 3 bases. The CDR3 sequence is CASSLDGGMTDTQYF. CDR3 nucleotides: TGTGCCAGCAGCTTAGACGGGGGGATGACAGATACGCAGTATTTT.

This chain joins TRBV7-9 and TRBJ2-1; D might be TRBD2 (5 bases). Germline CDR1 and CDR2: SEHNR and FQNEAQ (reference sequence). V shed 5 bases and J shed 5 bases, with 16 bases lying between them. The CDR3 sequence is 15 residues long. The CDR3 DNA follows: TGTGCCAGCAGCGTTGAGGGCACCCCCCACAATGAGCAGTTCTTC. Translation: CASSVEGTPHNEQFF.

This chain uses TRBV3-1 (or the pseudogene TRBV3-2) with TRBJ1-2; 9 positions agree with TRBD1. V lost 0 bases and J lost 8; bases outside the gene matches: 4. The CDR3 is made up of 14 amino acids. CDR1 and CDR2 from the germline V gene are LGHDT and YNNKEL (reference sequence). Here the CDR3 reads CASSQDGTGKGYTF. The CDR3 DNA sequence: TGTGCCAGCAGCCAAGACGGGACAGGGAAGGGCTACACCTTC.

The genes are TRBV10-3 and TRBJ2-1, with a tentative D call TRBD1 (6 bases). CDR1 and CDR2 from the germline V gene are ENHRY and SYGVKD. CDR3 length: 13 amino acids. Trimming cost V 7 bases and J 7 bases, with 14 bases left between them. CDR3 loop: CAIKGGVGNEQFF. CDR3 DNA: TGTGCCATCAAAGGGGGAGTCGGGAATGAGCAGTTCTTC.

The rearrangement links TRBV6-5 to TRBJ2-1; TRBD1 aligns across 9 bases. The CDR3 spans 15 residues. Germline V lookup: CDR1 MNHEY, CDR2 SVGAGI. V lost 6 bases, J lost 2 bases, and 5 bases stayed unmatched. This CDR3 is CASRLTGGAYNEQFF. The CDR3 nucleotides read TGTGCCAGCAGACTAACAGGGGGCGCCTACAATGAGCAGTTCTTC.

This chain joins TRBV19 and TRBJ1-5; 12 positions agree with TRBD1. From germline, CDR1 is LNHDA and CDR2 SQIVND (reference sequence). V lost 1 base and J lost 4; bases outside the gene matches: 5. The CDR3 runs to 17 residues. CDR3 sequence: CASSIAWDRGPNQPQHF. The DNA for the CDR3 is TGTGCCAGTAGTATAGCCTGGGACAGGGGGCCTAATCAGCCCCAGCATTTT. The whole variable domain, filled in from reference TRBV19 and TRBJ1-5, reads DGGITQSPKYLFRKEGQNVTLSCEQNLNHDAMYWYRQDPGQGLRLIYYSQIVNDFQKGDIAEGYSVSREKKESFPLTVTSAQKNPTAFYLCASSIAWDRGPNQPQHFGDGTRLSIL.

The rearrangement links TRBV29-1 to TRBJ1-1; D may be TRBD1 (6 bases). Per germline, CDR1 SQVTM and CDR2 ANQGSEA. This CDR3 has 12 residues. V lost 0 bases and J lost 10, with 12 bases in between. CDR3 nucleotides: TGCAGCGTTGAAGATCCGGGGGCGGGAGCTTTCTTT. This translates into CSVEDPGAGAFF.

The rearrangement uses TRBV15 and TRBJ2-7, with D possibly matching TRBD1 (5 bases). Germline V gene lookup returns CDR1 LNHNV and CDR2 YYDKDF (reference sequence). The CDR3 runs to 17 residues. Trimming removed 5 bases from V and 3 bases from J, with 23 bases in between. The CDR3 DNA sequence: TGTGCCACCAGCGGACAAGGCCTGGGTCAGGGCCTCTACGAGCAGTACTTC. This translates into CATSGQGLGQGLYEQYF.

Only a few counts were recorded for this clone. The chain uses TRBV3-1 (or the pseudogene TRBV3-2) and TRBJ1-2; D remains ambiguous. V was pared by 0 bases and J by 5 bases, with 4 bases between. Germline lookup yields CDR1 LGHDT and CDR2 YNNKEL (reference sequence). The CDR3 has 12 residues. For the CDR3, the DNA is TGTGCCAGCAGCCAAGAATCATATGGCTACACCTTC. This sequence encodes CASSQESYGYTF.